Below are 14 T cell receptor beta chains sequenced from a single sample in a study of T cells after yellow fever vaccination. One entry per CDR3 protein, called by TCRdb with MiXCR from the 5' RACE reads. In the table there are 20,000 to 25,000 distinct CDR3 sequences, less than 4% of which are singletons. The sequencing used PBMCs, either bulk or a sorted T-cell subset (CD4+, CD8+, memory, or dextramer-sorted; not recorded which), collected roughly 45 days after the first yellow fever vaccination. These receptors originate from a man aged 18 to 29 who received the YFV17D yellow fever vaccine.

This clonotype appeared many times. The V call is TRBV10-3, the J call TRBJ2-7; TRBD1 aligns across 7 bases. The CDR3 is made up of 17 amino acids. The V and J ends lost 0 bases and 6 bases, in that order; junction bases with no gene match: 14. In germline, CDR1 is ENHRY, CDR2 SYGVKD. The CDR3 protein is CAISESTRVGGWREQYV. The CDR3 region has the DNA TGTGCCATCAGTGAGTCGACGCGGGTAGGGGGCTGGCGCGAGCAGTACGTC.

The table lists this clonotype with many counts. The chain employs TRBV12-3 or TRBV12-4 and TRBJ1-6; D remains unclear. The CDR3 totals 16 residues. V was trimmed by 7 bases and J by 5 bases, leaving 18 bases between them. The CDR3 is CASTPALGSNNSPLHF. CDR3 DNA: TGTGCCAGCACTCCCGCTTTGGGCAGTAATAATTCACCCCTCCACTTT.

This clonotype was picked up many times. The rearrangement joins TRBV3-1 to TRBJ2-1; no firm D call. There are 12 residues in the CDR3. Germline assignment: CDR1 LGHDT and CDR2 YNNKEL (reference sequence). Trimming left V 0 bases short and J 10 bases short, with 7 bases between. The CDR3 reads CASSQEWREQFF. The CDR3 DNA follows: TGTGCCAGCAGCCAAGAATGGCGGGAGCAGTTCTTC.

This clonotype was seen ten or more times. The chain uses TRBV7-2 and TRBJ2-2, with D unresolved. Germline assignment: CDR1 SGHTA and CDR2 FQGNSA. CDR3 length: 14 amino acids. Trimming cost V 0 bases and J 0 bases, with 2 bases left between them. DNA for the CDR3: TGTGCCAGCAGCTTAGCGGCGAACACCGGGGAGCTGTTTTTT. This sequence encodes CASSLAANTGELFF.

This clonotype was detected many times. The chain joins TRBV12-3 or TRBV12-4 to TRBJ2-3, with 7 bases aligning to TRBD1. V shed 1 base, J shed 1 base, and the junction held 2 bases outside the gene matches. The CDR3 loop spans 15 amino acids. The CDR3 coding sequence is TGTGCCAGCAGTTTAGGGGACAGACGCACAGATACGCAGTATTTT. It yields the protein CASSLGDRRTDTQYF.

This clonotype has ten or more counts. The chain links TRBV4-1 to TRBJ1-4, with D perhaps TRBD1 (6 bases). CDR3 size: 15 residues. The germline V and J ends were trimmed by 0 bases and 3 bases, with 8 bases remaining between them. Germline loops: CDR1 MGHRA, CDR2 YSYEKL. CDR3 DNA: TGCGCCAGCAGCCAAGATAACAGGGCTAATGAAAAACTGTTTTTT. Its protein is CASSQDNRANEKLFF.

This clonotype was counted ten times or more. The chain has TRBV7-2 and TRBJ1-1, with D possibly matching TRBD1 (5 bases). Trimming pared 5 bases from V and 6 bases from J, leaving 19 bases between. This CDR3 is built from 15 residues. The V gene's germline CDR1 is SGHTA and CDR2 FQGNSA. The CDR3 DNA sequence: TGTGCCAGCAGCCCCGTTAGGAGGGGAAGCCCTGAAGCTTTCTTT. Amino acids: CASSPVRRGSPEAFF.

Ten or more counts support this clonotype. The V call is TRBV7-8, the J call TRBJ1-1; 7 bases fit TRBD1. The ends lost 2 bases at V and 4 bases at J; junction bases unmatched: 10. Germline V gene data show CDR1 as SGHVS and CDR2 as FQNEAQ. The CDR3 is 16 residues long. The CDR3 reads CASSLPPQGIATEAFF. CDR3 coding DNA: TGTGCCAGCAGCTTACCGCCACAGGGGATCGCCACTGAAGCTTTCTTT.

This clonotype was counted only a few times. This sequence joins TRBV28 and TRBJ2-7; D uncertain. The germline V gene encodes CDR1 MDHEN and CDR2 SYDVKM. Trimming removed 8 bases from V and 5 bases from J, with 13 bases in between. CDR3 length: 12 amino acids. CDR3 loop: CASRLIADEQYF. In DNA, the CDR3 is TGTGCCAGCCGGTTGATTGCCGACGAGCAGTACTTC.

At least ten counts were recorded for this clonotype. Written as DNA, the CDR3 is TGCAGTGCCGGGACTAGCGGCTACAATGAGCAGTTCTTC. Protein product: CSAGTSGYNEQFF. This sequence joins TRBV29-1 and TRBJ2-1; 11 bases agree with TRBD2. The CDR3 has 13 amino acids. The germline gives CDR1 SQVTM, CDR2 ANQGSEA.

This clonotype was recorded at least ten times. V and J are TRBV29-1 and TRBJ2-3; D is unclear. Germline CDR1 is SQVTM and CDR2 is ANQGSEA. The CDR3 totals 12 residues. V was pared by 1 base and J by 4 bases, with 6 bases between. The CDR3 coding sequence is TGCAGCGTTGAAGGACCCCCAGATACGCAGTATTTT. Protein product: CSVEGPPDTQYF.

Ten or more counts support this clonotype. In DNA form, the CDR3 reads TGTGCCAGCAGCTCCGGGACAGGGGTCACCGGGGAGCTGTTTTTT. It specifies CASSSGTGVTGELFF. This chain links TRBV7-6 with TRBJ2-2; 10 bases are shared with TRBD1. This CDR3 contains 15 residues. Per germline, CDR1 SGHVS and CDR2 FNYEAQ. Germline trimming cut 4 bases from V and 4 bases from J; bases unmatched to any gene: 3.

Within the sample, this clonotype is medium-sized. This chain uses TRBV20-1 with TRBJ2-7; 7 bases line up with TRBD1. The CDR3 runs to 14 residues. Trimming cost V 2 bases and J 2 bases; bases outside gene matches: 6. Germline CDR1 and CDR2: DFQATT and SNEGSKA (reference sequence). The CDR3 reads CSARPQGLTYEQYF. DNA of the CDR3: TGCAGTGCTAGACCACAGGGGTTGACCTACGAGCAGTACTTC.

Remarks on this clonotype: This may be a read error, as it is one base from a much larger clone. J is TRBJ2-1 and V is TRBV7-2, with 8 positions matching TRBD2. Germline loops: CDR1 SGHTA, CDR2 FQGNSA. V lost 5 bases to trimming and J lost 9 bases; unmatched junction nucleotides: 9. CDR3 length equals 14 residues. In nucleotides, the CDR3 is TGTGCCAGCAGCATTAGCGGGGCTAAGGTTGAGCAGTTCTTC. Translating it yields CASSISGAKVEQFF.